This TCR beta chain was captured in a study of T cells in Graves' hyperthyroidism and ophthalmopathy (dated by TCRdb to the late 2010s). For the wider study: Peripheral blood was sampled at the time of initial diagnosis, prior to any treatment. To identify TCR V-J signatures that set the groups apart, the researchers used a discovery cohort of 95 to 100 patients, made up of 40 to 45 with Graves' ophthalmopathy and 57 with stable Graves' hyperthyroidism. Prospective prediction of ophthalmopathy was tested in an independent validation cohort consisting of some 18 hyperthyroidism patients and approximately 16 patients who later progressed to ophthalmopathy. The roughly 100 discovery patients were divided at random into training and test sets in a 7:3 ratio. Thyroid tissue and blood T-cell repertoires from six Graves' hyperthyroidism patients were also compared in the study. After sampling, hyperthyroidism patients received methimazole starting at 30 mg daily, and ophthalmopathy patients received high-dose intravenous methylprednisolone. The paper reports TCR Vbeta CDR3 sequencing of over 120 peripheral blood samples: 43 ophthalmopathy, under 80 hyperthyroidism and around 17 progressor patients.

Ten or more counts support this clonotype. No antigen is known for it. Per-base qualities were not stored, and no clone one base away is much larger. TCR beta CDR3 regions were amplified from RNA transcripts. A first-round RT-PCR of the TCR CDR3 used the HTBI primer set with the Qiagen OneStep RT-PCR kit. Libraries were constructed in a second round of multiplex PCR, after which size selection and purification were carried out. The libraries were sequenced on an Illumina HiSeq2000 using paired-end 100 bp reads. On the authors' methods: SOAPnuke was used to process the raw data, removing reads that contained adapters or uncalled bases, had a mean Phred below 15, or lacked an exact match to the constant primer or identifier. High-quality paired reads were merged with COPE v1.2.5, and unique nucleotide sequences were defined as clonotypes. Clonotypes were aligned to IMGT TRBV, TRBD and TRBJ reference segments using MiTCR v1.1. The analysis was restricted to V-J combinations with a frequency above 0.0001, which together covered over 99% of the repertoires. A TCS score was defined as the ratio of F50 (clonal expansion) to E x V (chaos), with BLOSUM62-based TCRdist applied between CDR3 peptides within each V-J. Welch's t-statistics and random forest reduced fewer than 600 V-J features to fewer than 15, which were used in a naive Bayes classifier (R e1071). TCRdb reanalyzed the raw reads on its own, using fastp at Q25 for trimming and MiXCR for clone calling, and kept in-frame beta chains. A single entry per CDR3 protein holds the most common genes and DNA from its merged rows. These V and J calls derive from TCRdb rather than the authors' analysis. In all, the sample holds about 590,000 distinct CDR3 sequences, and 12% to 15% of those were seen once. Less than 9% of the sample is taken by the ten largest.

Ophthalmopathy patients had moderately to severely active disease, Clinical Activity Score of at least 3, NOSPECS grade of at least 4, and duration under 3 months. The study excluded patients with uncontrolled infections, other autoimmune diseases, pregnancy or lactation. Diagnoses relied on clinical symptoms, serum thyroxine and TRAb, thyroid ultrasound and orbital computed tomography. Ficoll-Paque density gradient centrifugation was used to isolate PBMCs from 10 ml of fresh peripheral blood. Trizol reagent was used to extract total RNA, and RNA quality was then checked on an Agilent 2100 Bioanalyzer. CDR1 and CDR2 were assigned from the germline V gene as MDHEN and SYDVKM. Here V drops 6 bases and J drops 2 bases, and the junction holds 10 bases not matched to any gene. Inclusive of the bounding cysteine and phenylalanine, the CDR3 is 15 residues long. Of the read, only the CDR3 DNA is kept; its 45 bases are in frame from base 1.

The paper as a whole reports these results and caveats: Most expanded thyroid clonotypes (frequency above 0.001) were also detected in blood, suggesting blood repertoires may reflect thyroid immune responses. No statistical method was used to set the sample size in advance, and investigators knew the group allocation. Ophthalmopathy was separated from stable hyperthyroidism by a 13 V-J signature model, with just over 85% sensitivity and about 84% specificity obtained in cross-validation and 80%/75% obtained in testing. In validation, the model predicted progression to ophthalmopathy a median of about 6 months before onset, with roughly 70% sensitivity and about 72% specificity.

Sequencing was performed on blood. Recombination connected TRBV28 to TRBJ2-7; 7 of the junction bases match TRBD2. This receptor was taken from a woman between 18 and 29 years old with Graves' ophthalmopathy. The CDR3 loop reads CASRARGGLPYEQYF. The DNA sequence is TGTGCCAGCAGGGCCCGCGGGGGACTACCCTACGAGCAGTACTTC. The reference TRBV28 and TRBJ2-7 proteins fill in what lies around the CDR3, so the full variable domain reads DVKVTQSSRYLVKRTGEKVFLECVQDMDHENMFWYRQDPGLGLRLIYFSYDVKMKEKGDIPEGYSVSREKKERFSLILESASTNQTSMYLCASRARGGLPYEQYFGPGTRLTVT.